This T cell receptor (beta chain) stems from a study of PD-L1 blockade in urothelial cancer. Across the study: The analyses of blood took place 3 weeks (second dose) and 6 weeks after treatment start. Points from the study as a whole: Better survival was predicted by below-median pretreatment blood TCR clonality.

This clone is deemed large. Its antigen is undetermined. The V gene's germline CDR1 is MRHNA and CDR2 SNTAGT. CDR3 length: 16 residues. The V gene end was trimmed by 0 bases and the J gene end by 3 bases; junction bases not matched to a gene: 4. Sample time point: pretreatment peripheral blood. Assay used: immunoSEQ multiplex PCR; TCRdb lists only in-frame clones, some missing. The sample holds 33,000 or so clones; 82% are singletons and the top ten take 6.8%. The origin of this receptor is a man in his sixties with urothelial cancer. V and J are TRBV6-4 and TRBJ2-3; TRBD2 matches 9 bases. The specimen was PBMCs, collected around atezolizumab (anti-PD-L1) treatment. DNA of the CDR3: TGTGCCAGCAGTGACTCGGCTAGCGGGGCTACAGATACGCAGTATTTT. Its translation is CASSDSASGATDTQYF.